These 22 T cell receptor beta chains originate from one sample sequenced in a study of immune cell composition in non-small cell lung cancer. Sequencing used immunoSEQ multiplex PCR; TCRdb keeps in-frame clones, though not all of them. The sample has some 6,600 clones, 82% seen once. Normal lung was taken at the farthest possible site, at least 3 cm from tumour. The sequencing sample was made of non-adjacent lung tissue. All receptors derive from a human donor with non-small cell lung cancer.

The chain links TRBV5-5 to TRBJ2-7; D perhaps matches TRBD2 (5 bases). V gave up 4 bases and J gave up 5 bases, with 16 bases separating them. Germline V gives CDR1 SGHKS, CDR2 YYEKEE (reference sequence). The CDR3 spans 14 residues. CDR3 DNA: TGTGCCAGCAGCGCGAACATCTGGAGGAACGAGCAGTACTTC. The encoded protein is CASSANIWRNEQYF.

This sequence joins TRBV25-1 and TRBJ1-2; the match to TRBD1 covers 8 bases. After removal of 7 bases from V and 4 bases from J, the junction contained 17 bases not matched to a gene. CDR3 length equals 17 residues. Germline CDR1 is MGHDK and CDR2 is SYGVNS. The CDR3: CASTPSPLAGGVYGYTF. In DNA, the CDR3 is TGTGCCAGCACTCCCTCACCCTTGGCAGGGGGCGTCTATGGCTACACCTTC.

This clone was counted once. The genes are TRBV4-1 and TRBJ1-1; 8 positions match TRBD1. This CDR3 is built from 15 residues. Germline CDR1 reads MGHRA; CDR2 reads YSYEKL. The ends lost 5 bases at V and 4 bases at J; junction bases unmatched: 9. The CDR3 loop reads CASSVNSRGLTEAFF. The CDR3, as DNA: TGCGCCAGCAGCGTCAATTCCAGGGGGCTCACTGAAGCTTTCTTT.

Written as DNA, the CDR3 is TGTGCCAGCAGCTGGGGACAGAACTCCTACGAGCAGTACTTC. This translates into CASSWGQNSYEQYF. The rearrangement links TRBV5-5 to TRBJ2-7; 7 nucleotides align to TRBD1. The CDR3 consists of 14 residues. The V segment lost 3 bases and the J segment 0 bases; nucleotides outside the gene matches: 3. Germline CDR1 and CDR2: SGHKS and YYEKEE (reference sequence).

The chain joins TRBV5-6 to TRBJ2-7; 8 bases match TRBD1. The J segment lost 3 bases and the V segment lost 4 bases, leaving 9 bases of the junction unmatched. This CDR3 has 15 amino acids. Germline CDR1 is SGHDT and CDR2 is YYEEEE. The CDR3 DNA sequence: TGTGCCAGCAGCCCAGGACAGGGAGACATCTACGAGCAGTACTTC. Its translation is CASSPGQGDIYEQYF. Variable domain in full (rest from reference TRBV5-6 and TRBJ2-7): DAGVTQSPTHLIKTRGQQVTLRCSPKSGHDTVSWYQQALGQGPQFIFQYYEEEERQRGNFPDRFSGHQFPNYSSELNVNALLLGDSALYLCASSPGQGDIYEQYFGPGTRLTVT.

This chain uses TRBV7-6 with TRBJ2-3; D not certain. Trimming cost V 4 bases and J 1 base, with 9 bases left between them. CDR1 is SGHVS and CDR2 is FNYEAQ in the germline V gene. The CDR3 contains 14 residues. CDR3 coding DNA: TGTGCCAGCAGCTCCCTAGGCGGCACAGATACGCAGTATTTT. Translation: CASSSLGGTDTQYF.

The chain links TRBV30 to TRBJ1-2; possible D gene TRBD1, 6 bases. Germline loops: CDR1 GTSNPN, CDR2 SVGIG (reference sequence). Trimming took off 4 bases at V and 6 bases at J, with 15 bases between the two ends. CDR3 length: 13 residues. The DNA of the CDR3 is TGTGCCTGGAAAAGGAGGGGGGGGGATGGCTACACCTTC. Encoded protein: CAWKRRGGDGYTF.

The rearrangement joins TRBV4-2 to TRBJ1-1, with a tentative D call TRBD1 (6 bases). This CDR3 spans 16 amino acids. V gave up 0 bases and J gave up 0 bases, with 11 bases separating them. Germline V gene sequence: CDR1 LGHNA, CDR2 YNFKEQ. CDR3: CASSQDGTPMNTEAFF. The CDR3 coding sequence is TGTGCCAGCAGCCAAGATGGGACACCTATGAACACTGAAGCTTTCTTT.

This clone has only a few counts. This chain's CDR3 is CASSRRGSLDEQYF. The CDR3 nucleotides read TGTGCCAGCAGCCGACGCGGGAGCCTTGACGAGCAGTACTTC. The chain links TRBV9 to TRBJ2-7, with TRBD2 matching over 7 bases. CDR3 length equals 14 residues. Germline lookup yields CDR1 SGDLS and CDR2 YYNGEE. V lost 4 bases, J lost 5 bases, and 9 bases stayed unmatched.

The J gene is TRBJ2-1, the V gene TRBV5-1, with unresolved D. The CDR3 has 15 amino acids. V lost 0 bases and J lost 4, with 11 bases in between. CDR1 is SGHRS and CDR2 is YFSETQ in the germline V gene. Here the CDR3 DNA reads TGCGCCAGCAGCTTGGAGTTGGGCCGGTACAATGAGCAGTTCTTC. This codes for CASSLELGRYNEQFF.

J is TRBJ1-5 and V is TRBV9, with a weak D call TRBD1 (6 bases). CDR3 length: 12 amino acids. V lost 0 bases and J lost 10, with 8 bases in between. Looked up from germline, CDR1 is SGDLS and CDR2 is YYNGEE. For the CDR3, the DNA is TGTGCCAGCAGCGTAGAAGGGGGACCCCAGCATTTT. Its translation: CASSVEGGPQHF.

This clone was picked up a small number of times. The chain combines TRBV28 with TRBJ1-1, with D uncertain. Germline-derived CDR1 and CDR2 are MDHEN and SYDVKM. The CDR3 runs 12 residues. The V end lost 2 bases, the J end lost 7 bases, and 8 bases lay between the germline ends. CDR3: CASSLAGSEAFF. DNA for the CDR3: TGTGCCAGCAGTTTAGCGGGGAGTGAAGCTTTCTTT.

This sequence joins TRBV28 and TRBJ2-5; TRBD2 matches at 12 bases. The ends lost 4 bases at V and 4 bases at J; junction bases unmatched: 16. The CDR3 is made up of 19 amino acids. Germline V gene lookup returns CDR1 MDHEN and CDR2 SYDVKM. The CDR3 here is CASSSPRTSGNGYVETQYF. In DNA, the CDR3 is TGTGCCAGCAGTTCCCCACGGACTAGCGGGAATGGGTACGTAGAGACCCAGTACTTC.

V is TRBV10-3 and J is TRBJ2-7; D perhaps matches TRBD1 (6 bases). Germline values: CDR1 ENHRY, CDR2 SYGVKD. The CDR3 spans 13 residues. The germline V and J ends were trimmed by 3 bases and 8 bases, with 14 bases remaining between them. The CDR3 region is CAISDDRYGKQYF. The CDR3 DNA is TGTGCCATCAGTGACGACAGGTACGGGAAGCAGTACTTC.

The chain links TRBV14 to TRBJ2-2; TRBD1 aligns across 8 bases. V shed 3 bases, J shed 4 bases, and the junction held 7 bases outside the gene matches. CDR1 is SGHDN and CDR2 is FVKESK in the germline V gene. The CDR3 sequence is 16 residues long. The CDR3 protein is CASSHLIRGRTGELFF. The CDR3 coding sequence is TGTGCCAGCAGCCACCTGATCAGGGGGCGCACCGGGGAGCTGTTTTTT.

This chain connects TRBV6-1 to TRBJ1-3, with 8 bases aligning to TRBD1. This CDR3 spans 15 amino acids. CDR1 MNHNS and CDR2 SASEGT come from the germline V gene. Trimming removed 3 bases from V and 4 bases from J; junction bases left unmatched: 5. The CDR3, as DNA: TGTGCCAGCAGTGATAAACGGACAGGGGGAAACACCATATATTTT. Its protein is CASSDKRTGGNTIYF.

The chain carries TRBV10-3 and TRBJ2-7; TRBD1 aligns across 11 bases. Germline V CDR1 and CDR2: ENHRY, SYGVKD. The V gene end was trimmed by 6 bases and the J gene end by 3 bases; junction bases not matched to a gene: 4. The CDR3 extends over 14 amino acids. In nucleotides, the CDR3 is TGTGCCATCAGGGGCGGGACAGGGGGCTACGAGCAGTACTTC. This gives the protein CAIRGGTGGYEQYF.

The chain's CDR3 is CASSSSLAGGGDTQYF. CDR3 in DNA: TGTGCCAGCAGTTCCTCACTAGCGGGAGGCGGAGATACGCAGTATTTT. The genes are TRBV6-6 and TRBJ2-3; 12 bases match TRBD2. The J segment lost 5 bases and the V segment lost 4 bases, leaving 7 bases of the junction unmatched. The germline CDR1 and CDR2 sequences are MNHNY and SVGAGI (reference sequence). The CDR3 runs 16 residues.

The chain uses TRBV19 and TRBJ2-3; TRBD2 matches at 16 bases. Germline CDR1 and CDR2: LNHDA and SQIVND (reference sequence). The CDR3 extends over 15 amino acids. The trim removed 6 bases at V and 6 bases at J, leaving 3 bases unmatched. CDR3 loop: CASSGTSGGVDTQYF. The CDR3 DNA reads as TGTGCCAGTAGCGGGACTAGCGGGGGGGTCGATACGCAGTATTTT. Using reference TRBV19 and TRBJ2-3 for the parts outside the CDR3, the full variable domain is DGGITQSPKYLFRKEGQNVTLSCEQNLNHDAMYWYRQDPGQGLRLIYYSQIVNDFQKGDIAEGYSVSREKKESFPLTVTSAQKNPTAFYLCASSGTSGGVDTQYFGPGTRLTVL.

The CDR3 region is CASSRQGSTGELFF. CDR3 nucleotide sequence: TGTGCCAGCAGCCGACAGGGGAGCACCGGGGAGCTGTTTTTT. The genes are TRBV27 and TRBJ2-2; 8 bases line up with TRBD1. The CDR3 totals 14 residues. With V trimmed by 6 bases and J by 4 bases, 4 bases remained unmatched. Germline V lookup: CDR1 MNHEY, CDR2 SMNVEV (reference sequence).

A single count supports this clone. The chain joins TRBV29-1 to TRBJ2-7, with 16 bases lining up with TRBD2. Germline values: CDR1 SQVTM, CDR2 ANQGSEA. This CDR3 region has 17 residues. The V segment lost 4 bases and the J segment 0 bases; nucleotides outside the gene matches: 6. The CDR3 loop reads CSVGSGLAGGSSYEQYF. As DNA, the CDR3 is TGCAGCGTTGGGTCGGGACTAGCGGGAGGGTCCTCCTACGAGCAGTACTTC.

The chain is built from TRBV30 and TRBJ2-3, with 7 bases identical to TRBD1. Per the germline V gene, CDR1 is GTSNPN and CDR2 is SVGIG (reference sequence). This CDR3 is 13 amino acids long. Trimming at V came to 5 bases and at J to 1 base, leaving 3 bases not matched to a gene. The CDR3 region is CAWGTGGTDTQYF. The DNA for the CDR3 is TGTGCCTGGGGCACAGGGGGCACAGATACGCAGTATTTT.